This entry features one T cell receptor (beta chain) sequence. This CDR3 region has 14 residues. Germline values: CDR1 SGHRS, CDR2 YFSETQ. V dropped 1 base and J dropped 5; count of bases not matched to a gene: 5. The record originates from a study of blood T cell repertoires in COVID-19. Study-wide context: Italy, Spain and the United States were the sources of the convalescent and acute COVID-19 samples. T cells, B-cell-depleted T cells, or PBMCs supplied cDNA or gDNA.

Study processing details: From reference gene primer amplification, estimates of nucleated cell counts were derived. Using immunoSEQ multiplex PCR, the repertoire was profiled, and TCRdb retains in-frame clones only, with some absent. V and J calls plus clone size are reproduced from that table; the DNA served to infer D and trimming. The table lists fewer than 200,000 clones, 84% of them singletons, with 7.5% to 8% in the top ten. V usage is TRBV5-1 and J usage is TRBJ2-7, with 8 bases matching TRBD2. This TCR was sampled from a man aged 35-49 years who had recovered from COVID-19. The sample was peripheral blood. The CDR3 DNA sequence: TGCGCCAGCAGCTTGACTAGCGGACGTAACGAGCAGTACTTC. It specifies CASSLTSGRNEQYF.